The T cell receptor (beta chain) described here comes from a study of blood T cells in healthy people across ages. A second PCR, run for about 6 to 11 cycles, used a sample-barcoded 5' primer plus a J-beta primer mix. Every cDNA molecule carried a tag from a template-switch adaptor bearing 12 random nucleotides. A single record per CDR3 protein comes from TCRdb applying MiXCR to the 5' RACE reads. This sample has around 1.5 million distinct CDR3 sequences, with roughly 64% found just once. This CDR3 has 15 residues. Germline V gene lookup returns CDR1 MNHEY and CDR2 SVGAGI. Study outcomes and limitations: Researchers deemed the diversity estimates from one million T cells underestimates. Naive CD4+ cells and diversity were both higher in long-lived donors than in aged donors. Among T cells, TCR beta diversity per million cells dropped roughly linearly as age rose.

As concerns this clonotype: Its antigen is as yet unknown. The junction departs from the called germline gene at one end, perhaps through a read error.

The clonotype comes from a man aged 18-30 years in good health. Material: blood. V gene TRBV6-5 combines with J gene TRBJ1-4; D remains unclear. CDR3 bases: TGTGCCAGCAGTTACTCGATCGGGATTAATGAAAAAGTGTTTTTT. It encodes CASSYSIGINEKVFF.